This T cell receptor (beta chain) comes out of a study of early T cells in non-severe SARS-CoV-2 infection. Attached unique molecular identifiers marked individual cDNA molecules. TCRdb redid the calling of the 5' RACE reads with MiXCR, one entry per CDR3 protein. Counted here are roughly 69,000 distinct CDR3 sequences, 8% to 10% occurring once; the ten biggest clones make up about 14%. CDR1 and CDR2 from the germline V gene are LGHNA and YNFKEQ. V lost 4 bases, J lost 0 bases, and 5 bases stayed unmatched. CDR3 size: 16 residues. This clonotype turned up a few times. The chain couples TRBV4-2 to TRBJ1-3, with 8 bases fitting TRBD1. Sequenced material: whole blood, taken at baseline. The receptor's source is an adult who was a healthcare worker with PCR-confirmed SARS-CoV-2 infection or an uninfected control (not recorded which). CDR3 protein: CASSRGQDYSGNTIYF. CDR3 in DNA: TGTGCCAGCAGCCGGGGACAGGATTACTCTGGAAACACCATATATTTT.